These 9 T cell receptor beta chains share one sample of origin, sequenced in a study of sequential checkpoint blockade in melanoma. Clones were read by immunoSEQ multiplex PCR, and TCRdb kept only the in-frame ones, dropping some. The table records approximately 21,000 clones, roughly four fifths of them present only once. Treatment indicated: randomized to nivolumab then ipilimumab (arm A) or the reverse (arm B). Sequencing was performed on CD8+ T cells sorted from blood (inferred from file names), taken from a patient given nivolumab and ipilimumab in sequence. These receptors were obtained from a human donor with melanoma.

The chain employs TRBV19 and TRBJ1-1, with 7 bases fitting TRBD1. Losses at the gene ends were 11 bases for V and 7 bases for J; bases not matched to a gene: 19. The germline gives CDR1 LNHDA, CDR2 SQIVND (reference sequence). The CDR3 extends over 15 amino acids. CDR3 loop: CAALTQGRGSGEAFF. CDR3 DNA: TGTGCCGCCCTAACGCAGGGCAGGGGGAGTGGTGAAGCTTTCTTT.

The rearrangement joins TRBV7-8 to TRBJ2-3, with 9 positions matching TRBD2. Germline V gene data show CDR1 as SGHVS and CDR2 as FQNEAQ. Trimming took 2 bases from V and 3 from J; bases not matched to a gene: 3. The CDR3 consists of 15 residues. CDR3 residues: CASSLSGRPTDTQYF. DNA of the CDR3: TGTGCCAGCAGCTTAAGCGGGAGGCCGACAGATACGCAGTATTTT.

This chain connects TRBV19 to TRBJ1-1; maybe TRBD1 (6 bases). The CDR3 is made up of 15 amino acids. Trimming cost V 7 bases and J 4 bases, with 19 bases left between them. CDR1 and CDR2 from the germline V gene are LNHDA and SQIVND (reference sequence). CDR3 DNA sequence: TGTGCCAGTACACCAACAACAGGGCGTGTCACTGAAGCTTTCTTT. It translates to CASTPTTGRVTEAFF.

The chain has TRBV29-1 and TRBJ2-5; 9 nucleotides line up with TRBD1. The CDR3 runs to 13 residues. The germline gives CDR1 SQVTM, CDR2 ANQGSEA. J lost 4 bases, V lost 4 bases, and 4 bases had no gene match. The CDR3 nucleotides read TGCAGCGTTGGGGGACAGGGACGAGAGACCCAGTACTTC. Translating gives CSVGGQGRETQYF.

The V gene is TRBV6-5, the J gene TRBJ2-7; 12 bases match TRBD2. The trim removed 7 bases at V and 6 bases at J, leaving 4 bases unmatched. There are 13 residues in the CDR3. Germline V CDR1 and CDR2: MNHEY, SVGAGI. This chain's CDR3 is CASKSSGRGEQYF. The DNA for the CDR3 is TGTGCCAGCAAATCTAGCGGGAGGGGCGAGCAGTACTTC.

The CDR3: CASSYRTDILQFF. The CDR3 bases are TGCGCCAGCAGCTACAGGACGGATATACTGCAGTTCTTC. V and J are TRBV5-1 and TRBJ2-1; maybe TRBD1 (5 bases). The CDR3 contains 13 residues. Germline lookup yields CDR1 SGHRS and CDR2 YFSETQ. V shed 3 bases and J shed 12 bases, with 16 bases lying between them.

The chain joins TRBV5-1 to TRBJ2-3; a possible D gene is TRBD1 (7 bases). CDR1 and CDR2 from the germline V gene are SGHRS and YFSETQ. Trimming left V 2 bases short and J 3 bases short, with 10 bases between. This CDR3 spans 14 amino acids. The CDR3, as DNA: TGCGCCAGCAGCTTACAGGGGAGGACAGATACGCAGTATTTT. Its translation: CASSLQGRTDTQYF. Together with reference TRBV5-1 and TRBJ2-3, the CDR3 gives the full variable domain: KAGVTQTPRYLIKTRGQQVTLSCSPISGHRSVSWYQQTPGQGLQFLFEYFSETQRNKGNFPGRFSGRQFSNSRSEMNVSTLELGDSALYLCASSLQGRTDTQYFGPGTRLTVL.

This clone was seen a few times. This chain links TRBV9 with TRBJ2-5, with TRBD2 matching 7 bases. CDR1 and CDR2 from the germline V gene are SGDLS and YYNGEE. V dropped 2 bases and J dropped 4; count of bases not matched to a gene: 8. The CDR3 is made up of 15 amino acids. CDR3 residues: CASSVSTSSGETQYF. DNA for the CDR3: TGTGCCAGCAGCGTCTCGACTAGCTCGGGAGAGACCCAGTACTTC.

Concerning this clone itself: Other nucleotide sequences in the sample specify the same CDR3. This chain uses TRBV18 with TRBJ2-4, with D maybe TRBD2 (6 bases). V was clipped by 3 bases and J by 7 bases, with 7 bases between them. CDR3 length: 12 amino acids. Germline CDR1 is KGHSH and CDR2 is LQKENI. CDR3 protein: CASSPEGNIQYF. The CDR3 DNA sequence: TGTGCCAGCTCACCGGAGGGGAACATTCAGTACTTC.